The source of this T cell receptor (beta chain) is a study of type 1 regulatory T cells (dated by TCRdb to the early 2020s). With respect to the entire study: The study characterized an in vitro protocol that generated a Tr1-enriched, alloantigen-specific CD4 T cell product named T-allo10. T-allo10 was being evaluated clinically in patients with hematological malignancies who were receiving allogeneic hematopoietic stem cell transplantation.

Specificity for host alloantigens, anergy, and the capacity for alloantigen-specific suppression were described as properties of donor-derived T-allo10 cells. The instrument was an Illumina MiSeq. TCRdb redid the processing of the public reads, applying fastp at Q25 and MiXCR, and retained in-frame beta chains. Each entry is one CDR3 protein sequence, shown with its most common DNA and genes. Across this sample there are about 5,800 distinct CDR3 sequences, with roughly 27% seen only once. In total, the top ten clones hold approximately 7.5% of the sample. The CDR3 has 16 amino acids, counting the end cysteine and phenylalanine. Only CDR3 DNA remains: 48 bases, in frame from the first base. CDR1 SGHRS and CDR2 YFSETQ are derived from the germline V gene. V is trimmed back by 0 bases and J by 0 bases, and the junction contains 3 bases that no gene match accounts for. Within its sample, this clonotype is medium-sized (0.01 to 0.1%). Its binding antigen is unknown. No much larger clone is present one base from it, and per-base qualities are unavailable.

What was sequenced was cultured T cells, either the whole culture or a sorted T cell fraction (not recorded which). This specimen's cell subset or site label, interpreted: Tr1-enriched cell product generated in vitro against host alloantigens. The chain joins TRBV5-1 to TRBJ2-1; the central 7 bases match TRBD2. The clonotype originates from a human donor in good health. For the CDR3, the sequence is CASSLGGGSSYNEQFF. In nucleotides, the sequence is TGCGCCAGCAGCTTGGGGGGCGGGAGCTCCTACAATGAGCAGTTCTTC. Joined to the reference TRBV5-1 and TRBJ2-1 proteins, this CDR3 gives the full variable domain: KAGVTQTPRYLIKTRGQQVTLSCSPISGHRSVSWYQQTPGQGLQFLFEYFSETQRNKGNFPGRFSGRQFSNSRSEMNVSTLELGDSALYLCASSLGGGSSYNEQFFGPGTRLTVL.